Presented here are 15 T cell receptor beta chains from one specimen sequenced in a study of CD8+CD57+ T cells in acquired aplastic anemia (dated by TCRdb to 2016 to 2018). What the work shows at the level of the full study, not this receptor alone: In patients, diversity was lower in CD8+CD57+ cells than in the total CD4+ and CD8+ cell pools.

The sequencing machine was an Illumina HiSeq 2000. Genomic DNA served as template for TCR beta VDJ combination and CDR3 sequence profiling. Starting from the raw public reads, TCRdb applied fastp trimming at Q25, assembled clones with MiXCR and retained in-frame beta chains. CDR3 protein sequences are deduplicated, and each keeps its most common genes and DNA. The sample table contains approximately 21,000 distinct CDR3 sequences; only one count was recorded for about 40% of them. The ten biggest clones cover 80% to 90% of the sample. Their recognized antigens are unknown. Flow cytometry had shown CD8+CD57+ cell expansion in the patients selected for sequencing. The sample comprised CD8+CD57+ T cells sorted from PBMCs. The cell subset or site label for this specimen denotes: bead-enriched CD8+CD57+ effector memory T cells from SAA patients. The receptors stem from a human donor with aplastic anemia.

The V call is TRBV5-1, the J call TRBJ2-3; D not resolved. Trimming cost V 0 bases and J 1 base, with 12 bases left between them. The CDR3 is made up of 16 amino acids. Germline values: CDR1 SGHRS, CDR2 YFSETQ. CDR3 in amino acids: CASSLAQETRTDTQYF. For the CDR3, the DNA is TGCGCCAGCAGCTTGGCGCAGGAAACCCGCACAGATACGCAGTATTTT.

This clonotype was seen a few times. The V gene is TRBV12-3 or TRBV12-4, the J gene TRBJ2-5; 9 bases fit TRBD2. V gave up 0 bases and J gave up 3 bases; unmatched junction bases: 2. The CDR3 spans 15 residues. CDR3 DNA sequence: TGTGCCAGCAGTTTAGCTTTAGCGGGGGAAGAGACCCAGTACTTC. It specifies CASSLALAGEETQYF.

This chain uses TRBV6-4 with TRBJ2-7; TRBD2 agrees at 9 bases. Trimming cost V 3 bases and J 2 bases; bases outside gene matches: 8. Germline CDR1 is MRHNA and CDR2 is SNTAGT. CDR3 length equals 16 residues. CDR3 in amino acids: CASSEGAGGGAYEQYF. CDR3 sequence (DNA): TGTGCCAGCAGTGAAGGGGCTGGCGGGGGGGCCTACGAGCAGTACTTC.

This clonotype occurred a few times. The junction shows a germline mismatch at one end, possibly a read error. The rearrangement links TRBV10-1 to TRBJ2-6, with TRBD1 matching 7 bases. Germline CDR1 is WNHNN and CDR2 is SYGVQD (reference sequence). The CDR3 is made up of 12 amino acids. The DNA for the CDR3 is TGCGCCAGCAGAGCGGACAGGAACACTGAAGCTTTC. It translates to CASRADRNTEAF.

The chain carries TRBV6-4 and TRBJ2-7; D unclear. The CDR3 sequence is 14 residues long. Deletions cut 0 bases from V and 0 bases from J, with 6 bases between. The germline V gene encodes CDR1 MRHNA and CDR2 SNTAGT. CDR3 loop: CASSDSYLSYEQYV. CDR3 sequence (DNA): TGTGCCAGCAGTGACTCGTACCTCTCCTACGAGCAGTACGTC.

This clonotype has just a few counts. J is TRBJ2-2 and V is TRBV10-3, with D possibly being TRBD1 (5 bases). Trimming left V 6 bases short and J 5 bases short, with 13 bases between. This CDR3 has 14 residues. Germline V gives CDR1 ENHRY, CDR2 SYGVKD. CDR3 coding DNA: TGTGCCATCAGCCTGAACGACAGAACCGGGGAGCTGTTTTTT. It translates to CAISLNDRTGELFF.

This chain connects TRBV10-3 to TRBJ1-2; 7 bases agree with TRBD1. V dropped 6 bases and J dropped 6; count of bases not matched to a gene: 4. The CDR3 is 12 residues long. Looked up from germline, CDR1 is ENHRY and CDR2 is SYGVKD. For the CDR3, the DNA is TGTGCCATCAGGGGGACAGTTAATGGCTACACCTTC. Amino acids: CAIRGTVNGYTF.

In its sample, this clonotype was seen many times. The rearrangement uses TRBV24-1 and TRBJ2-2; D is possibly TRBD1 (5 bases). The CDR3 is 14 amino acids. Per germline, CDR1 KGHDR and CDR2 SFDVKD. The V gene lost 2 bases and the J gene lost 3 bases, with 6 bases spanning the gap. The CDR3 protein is CATSDSRDTGELFF. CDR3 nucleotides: TGTGCCACCAGTGATTCCAGGGACACCGGGGAGCTGTTTTTT.

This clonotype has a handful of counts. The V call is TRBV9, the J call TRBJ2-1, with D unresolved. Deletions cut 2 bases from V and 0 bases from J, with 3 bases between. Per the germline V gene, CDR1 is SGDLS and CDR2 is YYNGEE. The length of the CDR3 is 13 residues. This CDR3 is CASSVTSYNEQFF. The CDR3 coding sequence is TGTGCCAGCAGCGTTACCTCCTACAATGAGCAGTTCTTC.

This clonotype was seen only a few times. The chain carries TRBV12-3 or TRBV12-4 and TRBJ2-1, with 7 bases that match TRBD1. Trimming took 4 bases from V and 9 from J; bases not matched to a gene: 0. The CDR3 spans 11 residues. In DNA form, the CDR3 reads TGTGCCAGCAGTTCAGGGGGTGAGCAGTTCTTC. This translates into CASSSGGEQFF.

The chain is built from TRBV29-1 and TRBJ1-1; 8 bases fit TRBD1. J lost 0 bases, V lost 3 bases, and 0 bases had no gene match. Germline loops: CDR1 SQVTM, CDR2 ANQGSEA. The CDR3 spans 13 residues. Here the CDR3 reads CSVDRGLNTEAFF. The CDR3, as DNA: TGCAGCGTTGACAGGGGGCTGAACACTGAAGCTTTCTTT.

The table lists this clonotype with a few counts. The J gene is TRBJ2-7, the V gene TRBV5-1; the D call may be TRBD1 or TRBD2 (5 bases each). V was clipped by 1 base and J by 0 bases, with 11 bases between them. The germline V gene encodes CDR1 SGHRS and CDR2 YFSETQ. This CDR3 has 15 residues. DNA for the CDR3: TGCGCCAGCAGCTTGCTGGGGACCTACTCCTACGAGCAGTACTTC. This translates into CASSLLGTYSYEQYF.

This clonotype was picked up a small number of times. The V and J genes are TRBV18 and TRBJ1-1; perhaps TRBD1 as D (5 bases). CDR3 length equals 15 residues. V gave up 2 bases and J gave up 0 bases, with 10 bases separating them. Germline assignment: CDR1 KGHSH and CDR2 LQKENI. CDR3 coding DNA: TGTGCCAGCTCACCATCCCCAGGGATGAACACTGAAGCTTTCTTT. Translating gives CASSPSPGMNTEAFF.

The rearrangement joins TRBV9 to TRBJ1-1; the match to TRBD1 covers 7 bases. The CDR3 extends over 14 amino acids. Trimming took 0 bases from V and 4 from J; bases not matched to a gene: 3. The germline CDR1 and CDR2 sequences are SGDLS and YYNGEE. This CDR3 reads CASSVGDRSTEAFF. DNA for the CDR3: TGTGCCAGCAGCGTAGGGGACAGATCCACTGAAGCTTTCTTT. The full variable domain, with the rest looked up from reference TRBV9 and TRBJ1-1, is DSGVTQTPKHLITATGQRVTLRCSPRSGDLSVYWYQQSLDQGLQFLIQYYNGEERAKGNILERFSAQQFPDLHSELNLSSLELGDSALYFCASSVGDRSTEAFFGQGTRLTVV.

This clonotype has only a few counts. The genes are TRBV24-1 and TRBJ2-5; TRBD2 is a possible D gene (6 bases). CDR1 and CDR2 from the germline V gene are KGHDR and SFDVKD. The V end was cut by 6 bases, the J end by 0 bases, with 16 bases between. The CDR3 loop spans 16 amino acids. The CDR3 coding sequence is TGTGCCACCAGTTCATCTAACCGGGACTACCAAGAGACCCAGTACTTC. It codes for CATSSSNRDYQETQYF.